The 21 T cell receptor beta chains listed next were all sequenced from one sample in a study of cytomegalovirus exposure and HLA in healthy donors. The PCR made use of 60 Vbeta and 13 Jbeta primers. Here immunoSEQ multiplex PCR was the method, and the copy in TCRdb shows in-frame clones only, minus some. The repertoire consists of approximately 190,000 clones, with 84% occurring once and the leading ten covering approximately 0.26%. Material for sequencing was PBMCs. The receptor set was obtained from a boy between 5 and 17 years old in good health and CMV-seronegative.

This rearrangement joins TRBV1 to TRBJ2-7; the table's TRBD1 call for D was not verified on the DNA. TRBV1 is tagged as a pseudogene. This CDR3 has 16 residues. The CDR3: CTSSRWKGADPSEQYF. In nucleotides, the CDR3 is TGCACCAGCAGCCGATGGAAGGGGGCAGACCCTTCCGAGCAGTACTTC.

The chain couples TRBV30 to TRBJ1-2; tentative D call: TRBD1 (6 bases). This CDR3 contains 15 residues. V shed 2 bases and J shed 0 bases, with 13 bases lying between them. From germline, CDR1 is GTSNPN and CDR2 SVGIG (reference sequence). CDR3 amino acids: CAWSIRTDANYGYTF. The CDR3 nucleotides read TGTGCCTGGAGTATAAGGACAGACGCTAACTATGGCTACACCTTC.

The rearrangement uses TRBV30 and TRBJ1-5, with 7 bases matching TRBD1. CDR3 size: 13 residues. Germline lookup yields CDR1 GTSNPN and CDR2 SVGIG (reference sequence). Trimming at V came to 2 bases and at J to 10 bases, leaving 8 bases not matched to a gene. The CDR3: CAWSPTGIGPQHF. CDR3 nucleotides: TGTGCCTGGAGTCCGACAGGGATCGGTCCCCAGCATTTT.

The CDR3, as DNA: TGTGCCAGCAGCCCGCTAGCGGGAGAGCAATCCTCCTACAATGAGCAGTTCTTC. Its translation: CASSPLAGEQSSYNEQFF. This rearrangement joins TRBV4-2 to TRBJ2-1, with 10 bases lining up with TRBD2. After removal of 4 bases from V and 0 bases from J, the junction contained 9 bases not matched to a gene. This CDR3 is 18 amino acids long. In germline, CDR1 is LGHNA, CDR2 YNFKEQ.

This clone was picked up a small number of times. The J gene is TRBJ1-6, the V gene TRBV28, with D unresolved. Trimming shortened V by 6 bases and J by 9 bases, and 24 bases separated the two germline ends. Germline V gives CDR1 MDHEN, CDR2 SYDVKM. The CDR3 consists of 17 residues. CDR3 bases: TGTGCCAGCAGGTCTACGGTCCTAACCCGAAATAGTTCACCCCTCCACTTT. Translation: CASRSTVLTRNSSPLHF.

This clone occurred once. The chain links TRBV7-9 to TRBJ1-1, with D possibly being TRBD1 (6 bases). The ends were cut back, 1 base at V and 3 bases at J, with 12 bases in the middle. This CDR3 contains 15 residues. Germline V gives CDR1 SEHNR, CDR2 FQNEAQ (reference sequence). In nucleotides, the CDR3 is TGTGCCAGCAGCTTAGAGGACAGACCTTACACTGAAGCTTTCTTT. Translation gives CASSLEDRPYTEAFF.

The chain joins TRBV7-9 to TRBJ2-5; 8 positions agree with TRBD2. The V gene's germline CDR1 is SEHNR and CDR2 FQNEAQ (reference sequence). The trim removed 5 bases at V and 5 bases at J, leaving 13 bases unmatched. This CDR3 has 16 residues. In nucleotides, the CDR3 is TGTGCCAGCAGCCCCCACAGCGGGAGTTCGTCGGAGACCCAGTACTTC. Its translation is CASSPHSGSSSETQYF.

This clone showed up just a few times. The chain combines TRBV5-6 with TRBJ2-6; the match to TRBD1 covers 8 bases. Germline assignment: CDR1 SGHDT and CDR2 YYEEEE. V dropped 1 base and J dropped 1; count of bases not matched to a gene: 1. The CDR3 has 16 amino acids. CDR3 DNA sequence: TGTGCCAGCAGCTTGTACAGGGGGTCTGGGGCCAACGTCCTGACTTTC. Translated, it gives CASSLYRGSGANVLTF.

The rearrangement joins TRBV5-1 to TRBJ2-7, with D maybe TRBD1 (6 bases). The CDR3 has 15 amino acids. Germline V gives CDR1 SGHRS, CDR2 YFSETQ. Trimming stripped 0 bases from V and 1 base from J, with 11 bases between. CDR3 nucleotide sequence: TGCGCCAGCAGCTTGGACAGGGAATGGTCCTACGAGCAGTACTTC. Protein sequence: CASSLDREWSYEQYF.

This sequence joins TRBV29-1 and TRBJ2-2, with D uncertain. The V end was cut by 5 bases, the J end by 3 bases, with 4 bases between. CDR1 SQVTM and CDR2 ANQGSEA come from the germline V gene. There are 11 residues in the CDR3. The CDR3 bases are TGCAGCGTTCGGGACACCGGGGAGCTGTTTTTT. Translated, it gives CSVRDTGELFF.

This clone was seen a few times. V and J are TRBV25-1 and TRBJ1-1; 12 bases are a match to TRBD1. The length of the CDR3 is 15 residues. From germline, CDR1 is MGHDK and CDR2 SYGVNS. The junction had 7 bases not matched to a gene; V was cut back by 6 bases and J by 5 bases. The CDR3 nucleotides are TGTGCCAGCAGGAGGGACAGGGGGCTTCGGACTGAAGCTTTCTTT. This gives the protein CASRRDRGLRTEAFF.

The chain joins TRBV11-2 to TRBJ1-1, with TRBD1 matching 12 bases. Germline V CDR1 and CDR2: SGHAT, FQNNGV. CDR3 length: 17 residues. V lost 2 bases and J lost 7; bases outside the gene matches: 11. The CDR3 coding sequence is TGTGCCAGCAGCTTATGGGACAGGGGGCGAGGGGCCGTTGAAGCTTTCTTT. Protein sequence: CASSLWDRGRGAVEAFF.

Here the CDR3 DNA reads TGTGCCAGCAGCCACGGACAGAATAATTCACCCCTCCACTTT. Translating it yields CASSHGQNNSPLHF. The rearrangement links TRBV7-2 to TRBJ1-6; possibly TRBD1 for D (6 bases). Germline assignment: CDR1 SGHTA and CDR2 FQGNSA. CDR3 length: 14 residues. V was clipped by 5 bases and J by 5 bases, with 10 bases between them. Combining the CDR3 with reference TRBV7-2 and TRBJ1-6 gives the whole variable domain GAGVSQSPSNKVTEKGKDVELRCDPISGHTALYWYRQSLGQGLEFLIYFQGNSAPDKSGLPSDRFSAERTGGSVSTLTIQRTQQEDSAVYLCASSHGQNNSPLHFGNGTRLTVT.

The rearrangement links TRBV18 to TRBJ1-5, with 9 nucleotides matching TRBD1. The CDR3 runs 16 residues. CDR1 and CDR2 (germline): KGHSH, LQKENI. V shed 0 bases and J 5 bases; nucleotides not matched to a gene: 5. CDR3 loop: CASSPPGTGRDQPQHF. DNA for the CDR3: TGTGCCAGCTCACCACCAGGGACAGGGCGCGATCAGCCCCAGCATTTT.

The V gene is TRBV7-3, the J gene TRBJ2-1; D perhaps matches TRBD1 (6 bases). CDR3 length: 16 amino acids. The germline CDR1 and CDR2 sequences are SGHTA and FQGTGA. The V and J ends lost 3 bases and 3 bases respectively, with 15 bases between them. The chain's CDR3 is CASSFSSRDNYNEQFF. In DNA form, the CDR3 reads TGTGCCAGCAGCTTTTCCAGCCGGGACAACTACAATGAGCAGTTCTTC. Full variable domain (remainder filled in from reference TRBV7-3 and TRBJ2-1): GAGVSQTPSNKVTEKGKYVELRCDPISGHTALYWYRQSLGQGPEFLIYFQGTGAADDSGLPNDRFFAVRPEGSVSTLKIQRTERGDSAVYLCASSFSSRDNYNEQFFGPGTRLTVL.

This rearrangement joins TRBV19 to TRBJ1-2, with D perhaps matching TRBD1 (6 bases). The CDR3 is made up of 12 amino acids. V lost 6 bases and J lost 8, with 13 bases in between. From germline, CDR1 is LNHDA and CDR2 SQIVND (reference sequence). CDR3: CASRLQGIGYTF. Written as DNA, the CDR3 is TGTGCCAGTAGGCTACAGGGCATCGGCTACACCTTC.

This clone has just one count. This chain uses TRBV28 with TRBJ1-1; 9 nucleotides line up with TRBD1. Unmatched junction bases numbered 3, after V lost 2 bases and J lost 11 bases. The CDR3 consists of 12 residues. In germline, CDR1 is MDHEN, CDR2 SYDVKM. CDR3 bases: TGTGCCAGCAGTTTAGGACAGGGGACGGCTTTCTTT. This gives the protein CASSLGQGTAFF.

The V call is TRBV30, the J call TRBJ1-1; D gene uncertain. The germline gives CDR1 GTSNPN, CDR2 SVGIG (reference sequence). This CDR3 is 13 amino acids long. The V end lost 1 base, the J end lost 1 base, and 7 bases lay between the germline ends. CDR3 protein: CAWSAVSNTEAFF. The DNA for the CDR3 is TGTGCCTGGAGTGCAGTCTCGAACACTGAAGCTTTCTTT.

This clone was seen more than once but under ten times. In nucleotides, the CDR3 is TGTGCCAGCAGTCTGAACTCAATTCAGTACTTC. It translates to CASSLNSIQYF. V and J are TRBV28 and TRBJ2-5, with D unresolved. CDR3 length: 11 amino acids. The V gene's germline CDR1 is MDHEN and CDR2 SYDVKM. Trimming removed 5 bases at V and 11 bases at J, with 12 bases between.

A note on this clone: Additional DNA sequences in this sample encode the identical CDR3. The chain joins TRBV29-1 to TRBJ2-7; 7 nucleotides match TRBD2. Losses at the gene ends were 7 bases for V and 0 bases for J; bases not matched to a gene: 6. CDR1 is SQVTM, CDR2 ANQGSEA, per germline. This CDR3 has 13 amino acids. The DNA for the CDR3 is TGCAGCGCCCGAGCTAGCGGCTCCTACGAGCAGTACTTC. As protein: CSARASGSYEQYF.

The chain uses TRBV9 and TRBJ2-7, with 9 bases lining up with TRBD2. The trim removed 1 base at V and 5 bases at J, leaving 10 bases unmatched. The CDR3 totals 16 residues. Germline lookup yields CDR1 SGDLS and CDR2 YYNGEE. The CDR3 loop reads CASSVKSGRNLHEQYF. The DNA for the CDR3 is TGTGCCAGCAGCGTAAAGAGCGGGAGGAATCTCCACGAGCAGTACTTC.